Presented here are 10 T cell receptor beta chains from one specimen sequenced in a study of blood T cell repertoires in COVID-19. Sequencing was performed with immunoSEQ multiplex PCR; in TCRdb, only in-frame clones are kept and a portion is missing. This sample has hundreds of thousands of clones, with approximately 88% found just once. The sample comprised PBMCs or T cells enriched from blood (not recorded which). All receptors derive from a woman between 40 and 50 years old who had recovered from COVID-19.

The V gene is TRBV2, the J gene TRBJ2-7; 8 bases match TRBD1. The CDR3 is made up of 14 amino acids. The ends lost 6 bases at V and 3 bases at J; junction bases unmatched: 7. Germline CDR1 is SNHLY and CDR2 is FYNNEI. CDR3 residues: CASREDRVSYEQYF. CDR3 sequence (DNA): TGTGCCAGCAGGGAGGACAGGGTGAGCTACGAGCAGTACTTC.

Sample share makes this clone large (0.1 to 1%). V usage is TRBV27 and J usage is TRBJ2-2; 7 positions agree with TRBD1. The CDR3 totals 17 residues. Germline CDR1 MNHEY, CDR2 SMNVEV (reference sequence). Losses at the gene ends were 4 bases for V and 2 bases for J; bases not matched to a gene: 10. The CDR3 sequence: CASSSHTTGINTGELFF. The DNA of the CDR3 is TGTGCCAGCAGTTCCCACACGACAGGGATAAACACCGGGGAGCTGTTTTTT.

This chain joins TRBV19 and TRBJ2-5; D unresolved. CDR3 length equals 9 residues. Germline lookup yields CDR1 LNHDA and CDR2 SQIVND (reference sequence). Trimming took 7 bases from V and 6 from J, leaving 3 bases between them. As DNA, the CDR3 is TGTGCCAGTACAAAGACCCAGTACTTC. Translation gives CASTKTQYF.

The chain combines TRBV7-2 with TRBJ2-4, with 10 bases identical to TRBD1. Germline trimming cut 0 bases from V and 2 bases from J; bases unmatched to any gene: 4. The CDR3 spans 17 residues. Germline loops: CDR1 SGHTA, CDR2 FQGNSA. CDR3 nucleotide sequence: TGTGCCAGCAGCTTAGCCGGGACAGGGGTTCCCAAAAACATTCAGTACTTC. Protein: CASSLAGTGVPKNIQYF.

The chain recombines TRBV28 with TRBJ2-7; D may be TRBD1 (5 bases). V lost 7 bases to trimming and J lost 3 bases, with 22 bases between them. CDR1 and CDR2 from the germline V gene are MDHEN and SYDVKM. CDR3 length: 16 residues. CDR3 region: CASTTSSPTGFYEQYF. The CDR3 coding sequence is TGTGCCAGCACTACCTCATCCCCCACAGGCTTCTACGAGCAGTACTTC.

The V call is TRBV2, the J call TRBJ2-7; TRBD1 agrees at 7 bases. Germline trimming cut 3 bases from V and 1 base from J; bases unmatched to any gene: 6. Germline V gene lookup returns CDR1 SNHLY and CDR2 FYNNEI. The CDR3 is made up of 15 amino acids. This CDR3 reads CASSEDRQPSYEQYF. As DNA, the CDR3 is TGTGCCAGCAGTGAGGACAGGCAGCCTTCCTACGAGCAGTACTTC.

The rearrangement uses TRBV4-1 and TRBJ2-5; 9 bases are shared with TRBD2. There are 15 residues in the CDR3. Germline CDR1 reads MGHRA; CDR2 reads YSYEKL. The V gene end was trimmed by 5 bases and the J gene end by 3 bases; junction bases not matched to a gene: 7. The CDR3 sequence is CASSSSTSGKETQYF. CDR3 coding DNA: TGCGCCAGCAGCTCTTCGACTAGCGGAAAAGAGACCCAGTACTTC.

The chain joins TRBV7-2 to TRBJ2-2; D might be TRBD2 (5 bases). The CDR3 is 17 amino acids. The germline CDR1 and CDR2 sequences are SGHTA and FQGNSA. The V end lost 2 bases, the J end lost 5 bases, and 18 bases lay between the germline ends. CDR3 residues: CASSLSRVHRGTGELFF. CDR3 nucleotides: TGTGCCAGCAGCTTATCTCGTGTCCACCGAGGGACCGGGGAGCTGTTTTTT. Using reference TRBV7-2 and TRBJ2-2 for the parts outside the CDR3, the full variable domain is GAGVSQSPSNKVTEKGKDVELRCDPISGHTALYWYRQSLGQGLEFLIYFQGNSAPDKSGLPSDRFSAERTGGSVSTLTIQRTQQEDSAVYLCASSLSRVHRGTGELFFGEGSRLTVL.

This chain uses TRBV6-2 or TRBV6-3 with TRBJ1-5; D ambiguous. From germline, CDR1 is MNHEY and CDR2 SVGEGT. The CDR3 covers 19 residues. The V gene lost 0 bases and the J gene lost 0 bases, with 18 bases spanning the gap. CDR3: CASSYSSVGPLYSNQPQHF. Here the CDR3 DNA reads TGTGCCAGCAGTTACTCGAGTGTTGGGCCCCTGTATAGCAATCAGCCCCAGCATTTT.

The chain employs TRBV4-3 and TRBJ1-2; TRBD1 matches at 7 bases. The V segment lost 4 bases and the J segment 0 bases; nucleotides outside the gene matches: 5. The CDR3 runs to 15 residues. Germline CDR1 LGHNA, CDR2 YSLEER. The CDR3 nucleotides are TGCGCCAGCAGCCCTACAGGGGCCACTAACTATGGCTACACCTTC. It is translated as CASSPTGATNYGYTF.